These T cell receptor beta chains were read from a single sample in a study of blood T cell repertoires in COVID-19. Sequenced by immunoSEQ multiplex PCR; TCRdb stores in-frame clones only, minus some. The repertoire holds 30,000 to 45,000 clones, under 90% seen once, with around an eighth in the top ten. Sample: peripheral blood. These receptors all stem from a man in his 70s with acute or convalescent COVID-19. The CDR3 runs from the conserved cysteine through the conserved F or W. The D gene is left open where the match is weak. Part of the rows lack a size; the others show once, few, many or a class for expanded clones.

clone_size j_call v_call d_call cdr3_aa cdr3_nt
. TRBJ2-1 TRBV6-2/TRBV6-3 . CASSPFRGTYNEQFF TGTGCCAGCAGTCCCTTTCGGGGGACCTACAATGAGCAGTTCTTC
once TRBJ2-3 TRBV5-6 TRBD1 CASIIGTVTDTQYF TGTGCCAGCATCATCGGGACAGTTACAGATACGCAGTATTTT
. TRBJ1-2 TRBV12-5 . CASGLGSFYGYTF TGTGCTAGTGGCTTAGGGAGCTTCTATGGCTACACCTTC
once TRBJ2-7 TRBV10-1 TRBD2 CASSGGVSLSRTRICEQYF TGCGCCAGCAGTGGGGGTGTATCCTTGAGTCGGACTAGGATTTGCGAGCAGTACTTC
. TRBJ2-1 TRBV6-5 . CASRGVAYNEQFF TGTGCCAGCAGAGGAGTCGCCTACAATGAGCAGTTCTTC
. TRBJ2-3 TRBV5-1 . CASSTRQTSSTDTQYF TGCGCCAGCAGCACCCGACAGACCTCAAGCACAGATACGCAGTATTTT
. TRBJ2-5 TRBV19 . CASSIRGLQETQYF TGTGCCAGTAGTATTCGGGGGTTACAAGAGACCCAGTACTTC
. TRBJ1-1 TRBV10-3 . CAISESTGEGTEAFF TGTGCCATCAGTGAGTCGACGGGGGAGGGCACTGAAGCTTTCTTT
. TRBJ2-7 TRBV12-1 . CASSQIIGLAYSYEQYF TGTGCCAGCAGCCAGATCATCGGACTAGCGTATTCCTACGAGCAGTACTTC
. TRBJ1-2 TRBV29-1 TRBD1 CSVFPQGARGYTF TGCAGCGTATTCCCACAGGGGGCGAGGGGCTACACCTTC
. TRBJ2-2 TRBV18 . CASSGGLNTGELFF TGTGCCAGCTCAGGCGGGTTAAACACCGGGGAGCTGTTTTTT
. TRBJ2-4 TRBV4-1 . CASSQDRGIAKNIQYF TGCGCCAGCAGCCAAGATCGAGGGATAGCCAAAAACATTCAGTACTTC
. TRBJ2-3 TRBV7-3 TRBD1 CASSLTTGGGTDTQYF TGTGCCAGCAGCCTGACGACAGGGGGTGGTACAGATACGCAGTATTTT
. TRBJ1-1 TRBV14 . CASSLVGGGTEAFF TGTGCCAGCAGCCTGGTAGGGGGGGGAACTGAAGCTTTCTTT
. TRBJ1-5 TRBV3-1/TRBV3-2 . CASRPNWGVLDISNQPQHF TGTGCCAGCAGACCTAACTGGGGGGTCCTTGATATAAGCAATCAGCCCCAGCATTTT
. TRBJ1-2 TRBV10-3 TRBD1 CAISADRDYGYTF TGTGCCATCAGTGCAGACAGGGACTATGGCTACACCTTC
once TRBJ1-1 TRBV7-2 . CASSIQGALNTEAFF TGTGCCAGCAGCATACAGGGAGCTTTGAACACTGAAGCTTTCTTT
. TRBJ1-3 TRBV7-2 TRBD1 CASSLAAGGFGNTIYF TGTGCCAGCAGCTTAGCGGCAGGGGGCTTTGGAAACACCATATATTTT
. TRBJ2-3 TRBV9 . CASSGADSTDTQYF TGTGCCAGCAGCGGGGCCGATAGCACAGATACGCAGTATTTT
. TRBJ1-1 TRBV6-5 . CASSPSFDAPGTFF TGTGCCAGCAGCCCCTCTTTCGACGCCCCCGGGACTTTCTTT
once TRBJ1-1 TRBV28 . CASSFGPGVDTEAFF TGTGCCAGCAGTTTTGGTCCCGGGGTGGACACTGAAGCTTTCTTT
. TRBJ2-1 TRBV7-3 TRBD2 CASRPGLAGPHEQFF TGTGCCAGCAGACCGGGACTAGCGGGGCCCCATGAGCAGTTCTTC
. TRBJ2-7 TRBV7-2 TRBD2 CASSLANLRGAYEQYF TGTGCCAGCAGCTTAGCAAATCTGCGGGGGGCCTACGAGCAGTACTTC
. TRBJ1-2 TRBV27 TRBD1 CASRQSTGAVIGYTF TGTGCCAGCAGACAGTCCACAGGGGCGGTTATTGGCTACACCTTC
once TRBJ1-2 TRBV10-3 . CAISEYNHYGYTF TGTGCCATCAGTGAGTACAATCACTATGGCTACACCTTC
. TRBJ1-1 TRBV5-1 TRBD1 CASSSWTGVGTEAFF TGCGCCAGCAGCTCTTGGACAGGGGTGGGCACTGAAGCTTTCTTT
. TRBJ2-3 TRBV7-2 . CASSFFDSGVPTDTQYF TGTGCCAGCAGCTTTTTCGATTCCGGGGTACCCACAGATACGCAGTATTTT